This paragraph reports one TCR beta chain. This record belongs to a study of blood T cell repertoires in COVID-19. The overall study: Whether acute or convalescent, the COVID-19 samples came from the United States, Italy and Spain.

Ages ranged from roughly 18 to 100 years, with residence in approximately 23 US areas. Germline CDR1 MNHEY, CDR2 SMNVEV (reference sequence). This CDR3 has 14 residues. Unmatched junction bases numbered 5, after V lost 3 bases and J lost 7 bases. Original processing methods: Reference gene primer amplification gave nucleated cell count estimates. The assay was immunoSEQ multiplex PCR, and TCRdb's table has in-frame clones only and misses some. For V, J and clone size, that table is used; D and trimming come from the DNA. The table has under 400,000 clones, around nine tenths seen once. Sequencing was carried out using PBMCs or T cells enriched from blood (not recorded which). The receptor was derived from a woman in her thirties who had been exposed to COVID-19. The V and J genes are TRBV27 and TRBJ1-4, with 7 bases matching TRBD1. CDR3 protein: CASSFQGESEKLFF. CDR3 nucleotide sequence: TGTGCCAGCAGTTTCCAGGGGGAGAGTGAAAAACTGTTTTTT.